This TCR beta chain originates from a study of cytomegalovirus exposure and HLA in healthy donors. In the study overall: The use of the same platform for the 130 or so validation repertoires and the approximately 690 first-cohort repertoires was reported by a later analysis.

The study's findings and limits: The study put 150 to 200 TCR beta chains on its list as cytomegalovirus-associated.

Produced via immunoSEQ multiplex PCR; TCRdb's table is partial and in-frame only. The repertoire has roughly 100,000 clones, roughly nine tenths of them found once; the top ten carry 1.5% to 2%. The germline gives CDR1 LGHNA, CDR2 YNFKEQ. Trimming pared 3 bases from V and 3 bases from J, leaving 13 bases between. This CDR3 is 15 amino acids long. In the case of this clone: What it binds is unknown.

Specimen: PBMCs. V usage is TRBV4-2 and J usage is TRBJ2-3; a possible D gene is TRBD2 (6 bases). This receptor was taken from a woman between 18 and 29 years old in good health and CMV-seropositive. The CDR3 protein is CASSHAGLSTDTQYF. As DNA, the CDR3 is TGTGCCAGCAGCCATGCGGGACTTTCGACAGATACGCAGTATTTT.